Listed below are T cell receptor beta chains from one sample, sequenced in a study of regulatory T cells in long-lasting Graves disease. One entry per CDR3 protein results from TCRdb running MiXCR on the multiplex PCR reads. Counted here are 360,000 or so distinct CDR3 sequences, around 23% occurring once; the ten biggest clones make up 25% to 30%. Material: peripheral blood mononuclear cells (PBMCs), obtained when the disease was refractory, from a patient treated with antithyroid drugs. Every receptor here comes from a woman aged 40 to 50 with Graves disease. CDR3s include the opening cysteine and the closing phenylalanine or tryptophan. Fields, in order: CDR3 length, clone size, D gene, J gene, V gene, CDR3 protein, CDR3 DNA. A D gene is named only where the DNA matches it firmly. A row's size may be missing; if present it is once, few, many or a size class.

length: 13; size: few; D: TRBD2; J: TRBJ2-7; V: TRBV20-1; CDR3: CSASSGITYEQYF; DNA: TGCAGTGCTAGTAGCGGGATAACCTACGAGCAGTACTTC
length: 12; size: NA; D: NA; J: TRBJ2-7; V: TRBV7-9; CDR3: CASREGLHEQYF; DNA: TGTGCCAGCAGGGAGGGGCTCCACGAGCAGTACTTC
length: 12; size: NA; D: NA; J: TRBJ2-2; V: TRBV10-3; CDR3: CATADKAGELFF; DNA: TGTGCCACCGCGGACAAAGCCGGGGAGCTGTTTTTT
length: 14; size: few; D: NA; J: TRBJ2-7; V: TRBV20-1; CDR3: CSARDPVALGEQYF; DNA: TGCAGTGCTAGAGATCCTGTGGCACTGGGCGAGCAGTACTTC
length: 13; size: many; D: NA; J: TRBJ1-2; V: TRBV15; CDR3: CATSRGGAYGYTF; DNA: TGTGCCACCAGCAGAGGTGGGGCATATGGCTACACCTTC
length: 16; size: NA; D: NA; J: TRBJ2-4; V: TRBV19; CDR3: CASSKETRFVGWFQYF; DNA: TGTGCCAGTAGTAAAGAAACCCGTTTCGTAGGGTGGTTTCAGTACTTC
length: 15; size: many; D: NA; J: TRBJ1-5; V: TRBV6-5; CDR3: CASSYNTGYGQPQHF; DNA: TGTGCCAGCAGTTACAATACCGGGTACGGTCAGCCCCAGCATTTT
length: 15; size: NA; D: NA; J: TRBJ2-7; V: TRBV6-1; CDR3: CASIEGWQGMGEQYF; DNA: TGTGCCAGCATCGAGGGGTGGCAGGGCATGGGAGAGCAGTACTTC
length: 19; size: many; D: TRBD2; J: TRBJ2-7; V: TRBV10-3; CDR3: CAISDPGALTSGRTYEQYF; DNA: TGTGCCATCAGTGACCCCGGAGCCCTGACTAGCGGGAGAACGTACGAGCAGTACTTC
length: 17; size: many; D: NA; J: TRBJ2-5; V: TRBV6-1; CDR3: CASSDDPIAEIGETQYF; DNA: TGTGCCAGCAGTGATGACCCTATAGCGGAGATAGGGGAGACCCAGTACTTC
length: 14; size: many; D: TRBD1; J: TRBJ1-1; V: TRBV28; CDR3: CASSSYRGDTEAFF; DNA: TGTGCCAGCAGCTCATACAGGGGGGACACTGAAGCTTTCTTT
length: 13; size: many; D: NA; J: TRBJ1-4; V: TRBV11-2; CDR3: CASSHRQNEKLFF; DNA: TGTGCCAGCAGCCACAGGCAAAATGAAAAACTGTTTTTT
length: 14; size: NA; D: NA; J: TRBJ2-7; V: TRBV4-1; CDR3: CASSQRDGIYEQYF; DNA: TGCGCCAGCAGCCAGAGGGACGGAATCTACGAGCAGTACTTC
length: 11; size: many; D: NA; J: TRBJ1-1; V: TRBV20-1; CDR3: CSARVDTEAFF; DNA: TGCAGTGCTAGAGTGGACACTGAAGCTTTCTTT
length: 19; size: many; D: NA; J: TRBJ1-1; V: TRBV2; CDR3: CASRARFVLRRRMNTEAFF; DNA: TGTGCCAGCAGGGCACGCTTCGTCCTCAGGAGAAGGATGAACACTGAAGCTTTCTTT
length: 17; size: NA; D: TRBD1; J: TRBJ1-5; V: TRBV19; CDR3: CASHQGGPFYSNQPQHF; DNA: TGTGCCAGCCACCAGGGGGGCCCATTCTATAGCAATCAGCCCCAGCATTTT
length: 13; size: many; D: NA; J: TRBJ2-1; V: TRBV6-9; CDR3: CASSYSSYNEQFF; DNA: TGTGCCAGCAGTTACAGCTCCTACAATGAGCAGTTCTTC
length: 15; size: many; D: NA; J: TRBJ1-1; V: TRBV2; CDR3: CASRGGGTSGTEAFF; DNA: TGTGCCAGCAGGGGGGGTGGGACCAGTGGCACTGAAGCTTTCTTT
length: 13; size: many; D: NA; J: TRBJ2-7; V: TRBV12-3/TRBV12-4; CDR3: CASTLTGYYEQYF; DNA: TGTGCCAGCACCCTGACGGGTTACTACGAGCAGTACTTC
length: 15; size: once; D: TRBD2; J: TRBJ2-1; V: TRBV2; CDR3: CASSKTTSVYPEQFF; DNA: TGTGCCAGCAGTAAGACGACTAGCGTCTATCCTGAGCAGTTCTTC
length: 13; size: many; D: NA; J: TRBJ1-5; V: TRBV12-3/TRBV12-4; CDR3: CASSYPGDQPQHF; DNA: TGTGCCAGCAGTTACCCAGGGGATCAGCCCCAGCATTTT
length: 15; size: NA; D: TRBD1; J: TRBJ2-3; V: TRBV4-2; CDR3: CASSSDRGFPDTQYF; DNA: TGTGCCAGCAGCTCCGACAGGGGGTTTCCAGATACGCAGTATTTT
length: 17; size: NA; D: TRBD1; J: TRBJ1-4; V: TRBV6-1; CDR3: CATQRDRRFATNEKLFF; DNA: TGTGCCACCCAAAGGGACAGGAGGTTTGCAACTAATGAAAAACTGTTTTTT
length: 14; size: many; D: NA; J: TRBJ1-1; V: TRBV11-1; CDR3: CASSPTDGGTEAFF; DNA: TGTGCCAGCAGCCCCACGGATGGGGGAACTGAAGCTTTCTTT
length: 14; size: many; D: NA; J: TRBJ1-4; V: TRBV6-1; CDR3: CASSETDENEKLFF; DNA: TGTGCCAGCAGTGAGACGGATGAAAATGAAAAACTGTTTTTT
length: 17; size: few; D: NA; J: TRBJ2-2; V: TRBV24-1; CDR3: CATSDFQRRENTGELFF; DNA: TGTGCCACCAGTGATTTTCAACGGCGGGAGAACACCGGGGAGCTGTTTTTT
length: 17; size: few; D: NA; J: TRBJ1-2; V: TRBV11-2; CDR3: CASSLALLAGNNYGYTF; DNA: TGTGCCAGCAGCTTGGCCCTACTCGCAGGGAATAACTATGGCTACACCTTC
length: 16; size: few; D: NA; J: TRBJ2-2; V: TRBV11-2; CDR3: CASSLTLQAGTGELFF; DNA: TGTGCCAGCAGCCTCACTCTTCAAGCAGGCACCGGGGAGCTGTTTTTT
length: 14; size: NA; D: NA; J: TRBJ2-5; V: TRBV6-2/TRBV6-3; CDR3: CASSQGARRETQYF; DNA: TGTGCCAGCAGCCAAGGGGCGCGCAGGGAGACCCAGTACTTC
length: 14; size: many; D: NA; J: TRBJ2-7; V: TRBV28; CDR3: CASSLRGDTYEQYF; DNA: TGTGCCAGCAGTTTACGCGGTGACACCTACGAGCAGTACTTC
length: 14; size: NA; D: TRBD2; J: TRBJ2-5; V: TRBV19; CDR3: CASRAGGNQETQYF; DNA: TGTGCCAGTAGGGCGGGAGGGAACCAAGAGACCCAGTACTTC